The clone carrying this T cell receptor beta chain was counted between two and nine times. What it binds is unknown. The sample comes from a study of T cells in Graves' hyperthyroidism and ophthalmopathy. Findings and caveats of the study: Classification by a 13 V-J model distinguished ophthalmopathy from stable hyperthyroidism.

RNA transcripts served as the template for amplifying TCR beta CDR3 regions. A first-round RT-PCR of the TCR CDR3 used the HTBI primer set. Each CDR3 protein gets one entry after TCRdb re-called the multiplex PCR reads with MiXCR. The sample carries about 420,000 distinct CDR3 sequences, around a sixth recorded once. This CDR3 contains 15 residues. Losses at the gene ends were 3 bases for V and 2 bases for J; bases not matched to a gene: 2. Germline V CDR1 and CDR2: MGHRA, YSYEKL. Newly diagnosed patients aged 18 to 65 had hyperthyroidism of under 2 months' duration. Exclusion criteria comprised uncontrolled infection, other autoimmune disease, pregnancy or lactation. Together with thyroid ultrasound, orbital computed tomography, serum thyroxine and TRAb, clinical symptoms were used for diagnoses.

The receptor's source is a young woman with Graves' hyperthyroidism. The chain is built from TRBV4-1 and TRBJ1-3; 9 bases agree with TRBD1. Specimen: blood. The CDR3 sequence is CASSQHRGPGNTIYF. The CDR3 DNA sequence: TGCGCCAGCAGCCAGCACAGGGGGCCTGGAAACACCATATATTTT.